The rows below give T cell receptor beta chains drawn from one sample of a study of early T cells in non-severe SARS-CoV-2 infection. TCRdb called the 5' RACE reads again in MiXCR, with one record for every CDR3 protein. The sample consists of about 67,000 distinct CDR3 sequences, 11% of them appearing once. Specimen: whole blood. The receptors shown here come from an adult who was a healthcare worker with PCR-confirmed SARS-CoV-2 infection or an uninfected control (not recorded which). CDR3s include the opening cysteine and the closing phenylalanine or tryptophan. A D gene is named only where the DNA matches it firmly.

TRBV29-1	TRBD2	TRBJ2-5	CSVQRSSGRVETQYF
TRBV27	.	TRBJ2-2	CASSLDWTVPGELFF
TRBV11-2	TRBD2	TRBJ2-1	CASSHPSGRIPNEQFF
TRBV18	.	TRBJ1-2	CASSPGDPFYGYTF
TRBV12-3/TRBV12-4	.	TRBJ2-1	CASSTEVGNEQFF
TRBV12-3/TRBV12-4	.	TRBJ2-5	CASSPDTGTLRETQYF
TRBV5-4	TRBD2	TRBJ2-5	CASSGGLGDGETQYF
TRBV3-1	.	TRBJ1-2	CASSSPGGRDYGYTF
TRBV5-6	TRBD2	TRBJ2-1	CASSLVVVTSGYNEQFF
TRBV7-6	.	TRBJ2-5	CASSLVEGETQYF
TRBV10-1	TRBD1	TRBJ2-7	CASSRDRVTGEQYF
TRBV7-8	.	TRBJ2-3	CASSASSFGNTDTQYF
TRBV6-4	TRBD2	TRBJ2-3	CASSFEAGGGDTQYF
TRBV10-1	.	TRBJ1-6	CASSTDSNSPLHF
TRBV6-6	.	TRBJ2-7	CASSPRGLIPHEQYF
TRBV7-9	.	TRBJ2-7	CASSPRTKYEQYF
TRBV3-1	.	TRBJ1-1	CASSQGWTEAFF
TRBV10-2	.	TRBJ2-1	CASSDRSEQFF
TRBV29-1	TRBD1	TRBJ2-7	CSVGGQGNSGEQYF
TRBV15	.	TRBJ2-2	CATSRDYETGELFF
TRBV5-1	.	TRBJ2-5	CASSPGIEETQYF
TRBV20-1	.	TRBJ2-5	CSARNRETQYF
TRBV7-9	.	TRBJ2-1	CASSPEATNEQFF
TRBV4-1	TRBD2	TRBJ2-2	CASSQDEGSGRSTGELFF
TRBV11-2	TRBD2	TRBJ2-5	CASSRPGGLEETQYF
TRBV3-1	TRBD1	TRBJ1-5	CASSTGGNQPQHF
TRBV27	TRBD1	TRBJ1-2	CASSLLGTGSYGYTF
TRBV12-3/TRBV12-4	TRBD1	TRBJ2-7	CASSNNRGHEQYF
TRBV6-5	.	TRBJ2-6	CASGRGANVLTF
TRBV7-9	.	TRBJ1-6	CASSPFSPLHF
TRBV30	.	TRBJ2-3	CASNSGGADTQYF
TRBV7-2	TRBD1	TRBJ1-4	CASSLAGRGGEKLFF
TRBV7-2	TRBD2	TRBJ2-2	CASSVSGTSGIGELFF
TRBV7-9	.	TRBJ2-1	CASSLDGRVGEQFF
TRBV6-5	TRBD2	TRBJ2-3	CASSPSGSITDTQYF
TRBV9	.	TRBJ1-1	CASSTQGQYTEAFF
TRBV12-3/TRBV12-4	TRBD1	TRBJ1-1	CASSPTGAKNTEAFF
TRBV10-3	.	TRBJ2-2	CAISESTGDVGELFF
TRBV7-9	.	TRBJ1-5	CASSHSLPGNQPQHF
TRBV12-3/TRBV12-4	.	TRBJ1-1	CASSLSWQNTEAFF
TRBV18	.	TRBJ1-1	CASSPGGRDTEAFF
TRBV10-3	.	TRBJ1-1	CAISESPIGGRGAEAFF
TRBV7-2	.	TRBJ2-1	CASSLGTSGANEQFF
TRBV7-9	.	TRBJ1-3	CASSLMASSGNTIYF
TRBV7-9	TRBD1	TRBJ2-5	CAGQGVSETQYF
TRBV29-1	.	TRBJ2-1	CSVEMISYNEQFF
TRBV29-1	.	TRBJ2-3	CSAQSAWLDTQYF
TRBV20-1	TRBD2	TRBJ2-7	CSASRLAASYEQYF